These 6 T cell receptor beta chains were all obtained from the same sample, sequenced in a study of T cell repertoires in cytomegalovirus infection. TCRdb used MiXCR to reprocess the reads, holding one entry per CDR3 protein. The sample holds about 310,000 distinct CDR3 sequences, approximately 25% seen once. No antigen is known for these receptors. Specimen: cultured PBMCs, collected from culture after CMV antigen stimulation. These receptors originate from a human donor in good health (CMV status not recorded). Some clones in this sample may be carry-over from other donors' samples.

The chain links TRBV6-1 to TRBJ2-1; 12 bases align to TRBD2. CDR3 length: 17 residues. The germline V gene encodes CDR1 MNHNS and CDR2 SASEGT. Losses at the gene ends were 5 bases for V and 0 bases for J; bases not matched to a gene: 5. CDR3 amino acids: CASSFLTSGSSYNEQFF. The CDR3 DNA reads as TGTGCCAGCAGTTTCCTGACTAGCGGGAGCTCCTACAATGAGCAGTTCTTC.

This clonotype turned up a few times. The chain combines TRBV12-3 or TRBV12-4 with TRBJ2-1, with D possibly being TRBD1 (6 bases). This CDR3 comprises 16 residues. The germline V and J ends were trimmed by 3 bases and 7 bases, with 19 bases remaining between them. The CDR3 loop reads CASSFPPVGGGNEQFF. In DNA form, the CDR3 reads TGTGCCAGCAGTTTTCCCCCCGTAGGGGGTGGTAATGAGCAGTTCTTC.

The V and J genes are TRBV6-2 or TRBV6-3 and TRBJ2-5, with D perhaps TRBD1 (5 bases). In germline, CDR1 is MNHEY, CDR2 SVGEGT. The germline V and J ends were trimmed by 4 bases and 5 bases, with 11 bases remaining between them. The CDR3 is 13 amino acids. In DNA form, the CDR3 reads TGTGCCAGCAGTTCGGACAATTGGGAGACCCAGTACTTC. It specifies CASSSDNWETQYF.

The rearrangement links TRBV7-2 to TRBJ1-1; tentatively, D is TRBD1 (6 bases). Germline CDR1 and CDR2: SGHTA and FQGNSA. CDR3 size: 14 residues. Trimming stripped 2 bases from V and 1 base from J, with 8 bases between. CDR3 nucleotides: TGTGCCAGCAGCTTACCACAGGGGAACACTGAAGCTTTCTTT. Translation gives CASSLPQGNTEAFF.

Ten or more counts support this clonotype. This chain connects TRBV7-2 to TRBJ1-5; possible D gene TRBD1, 5 bases. CDR3 length: 15 residues. Germline CDR1 SGHTA, CDR2 FQGNSA. Trimming cost V 2 bases and J 0 bases, with 8 bases left between them. This CDR3 is CASSLQGYSNQPQHF. The DNA of the CDR3 is TGTGCCAGCAGCTTACAGGGTTATAGCAATCAGCCCCAGCATTTT.

The genes are TRBV6-2 or TRBV6-3 and TRBJ2-2; 10 nucleotides align to TRBD2. Germline assignment: CDR1 MNHEY and CDR2 SVGEGT. V shed 6 bases, J shed 5 bases, and the junction held 6 bases outside the gene matches. This CDR3 is built from 15 residues. The CDR3 DNA reads TGTGCCAGCAGGGGACCGGGACTAGCGACCGGGGAGCTGTTTTTT. Translating gives CASRGPGLATGELFF.